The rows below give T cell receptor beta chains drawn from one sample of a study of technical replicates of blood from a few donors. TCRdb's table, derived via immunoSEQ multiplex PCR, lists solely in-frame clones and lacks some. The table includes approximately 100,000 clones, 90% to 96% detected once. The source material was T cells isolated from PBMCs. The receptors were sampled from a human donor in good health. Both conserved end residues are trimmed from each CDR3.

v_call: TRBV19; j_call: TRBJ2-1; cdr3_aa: ASSRGLAVHEQF
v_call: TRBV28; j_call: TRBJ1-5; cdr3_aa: ASSLQGGSNQPQH
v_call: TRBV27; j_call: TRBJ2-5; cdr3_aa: ASSLSSKETQY
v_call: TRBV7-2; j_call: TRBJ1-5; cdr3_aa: ASSLGPGFYSNQPQH
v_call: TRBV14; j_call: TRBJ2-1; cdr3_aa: ASSQLAGAPYGQF
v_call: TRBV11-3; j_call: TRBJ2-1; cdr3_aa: ASSLGLGQGDYEQF
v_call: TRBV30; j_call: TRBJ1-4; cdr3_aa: AWSPSRNEKLF
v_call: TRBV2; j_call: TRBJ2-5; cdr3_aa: ASSEGGTRQETQY
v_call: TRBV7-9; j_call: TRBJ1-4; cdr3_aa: ASSFPGQPAKKLF
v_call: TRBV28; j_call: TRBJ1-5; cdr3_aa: ASKGQTKFQPQH
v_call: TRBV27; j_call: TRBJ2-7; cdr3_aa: ASSTDRGGYEQY
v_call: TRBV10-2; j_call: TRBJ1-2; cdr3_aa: ASKPDRDNYGYT
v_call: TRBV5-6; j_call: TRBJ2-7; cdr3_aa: ASSLGLEQY
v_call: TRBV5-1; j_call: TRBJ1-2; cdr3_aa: ASSPEGRGDHYGYT
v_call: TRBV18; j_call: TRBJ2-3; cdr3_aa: ASSPGLAGGPSTDTQY
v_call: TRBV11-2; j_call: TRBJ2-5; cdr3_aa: ASSPEPQETQY
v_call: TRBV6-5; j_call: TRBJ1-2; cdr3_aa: ASSPTGLEGYT
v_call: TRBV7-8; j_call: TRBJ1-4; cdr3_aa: ASSLSGEELF
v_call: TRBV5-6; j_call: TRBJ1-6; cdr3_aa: ASSFGVAGQNSPLH
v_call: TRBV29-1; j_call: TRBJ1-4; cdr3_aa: SVEPTGWGEKLF
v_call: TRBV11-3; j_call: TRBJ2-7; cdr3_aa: ASSFVDRGAQFYEQY
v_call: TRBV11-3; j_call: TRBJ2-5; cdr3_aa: ASSSTGENQETQY
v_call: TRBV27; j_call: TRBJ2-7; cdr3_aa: ASSLSPRTDEQY
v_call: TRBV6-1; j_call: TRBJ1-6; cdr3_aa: ASSESGSDSPLH
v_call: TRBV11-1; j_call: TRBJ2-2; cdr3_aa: ASSRLTSAGELF
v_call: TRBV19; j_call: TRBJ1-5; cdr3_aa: ASSKPGDRNQPQH
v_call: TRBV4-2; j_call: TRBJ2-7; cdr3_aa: ASSQAATNSYEQY
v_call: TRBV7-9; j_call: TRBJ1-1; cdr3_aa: ASSPQGEAF
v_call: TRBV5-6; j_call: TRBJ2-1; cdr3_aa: ASTLAGGPHNEQF
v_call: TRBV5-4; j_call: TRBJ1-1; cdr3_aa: ASSLRGNTEAF
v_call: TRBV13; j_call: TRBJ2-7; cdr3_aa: ASSISGYSSYEQY
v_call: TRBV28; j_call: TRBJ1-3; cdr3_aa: ASSFNRAGNTIY
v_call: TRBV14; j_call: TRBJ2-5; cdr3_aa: ASSPGTGSLGETQY
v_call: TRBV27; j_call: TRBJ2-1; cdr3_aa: ATSGEQVHEQF
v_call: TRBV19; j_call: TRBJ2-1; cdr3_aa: ASSRGGGRYNEQF
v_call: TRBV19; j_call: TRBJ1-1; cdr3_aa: ASSILGGTEAF